One sample yielded the 8 T cell receptor beta chains listed below, sequenced in a study of tissue T cells after allogeneic stem cell transplantation. TCRdb keeps only in-frame clones here, not all; method: immunoSEQ multiplex PCR. The table has roughly 5,300 clones, roughly 56% seen once; the top ten hold roughly 10%. The time point: mouse harvest day 7 after allogeneic transplant. The graft held 10^6 splenic CD5+ T cells and 10^7 T-cell-depleted bone marrow cells. Sequences were obtained from gut tissue. Receptors originate from a female BALB/c mouse given C57BL/6 T cells with graft-versus-host disease after an allogeneic hematopoietic cell transplant.

This clone was observed a handful of times. Mouse germline and gene names are used. The CDR3 end lies 1 residue beyond the end of the read and is filled in from the germline J gene. The chain carries TRBV26 and TRBJ2-2, with D uncertain. The ends were cut back, 2 bases at V and 0 bases at J, with 4 bases in the middle. CDR3 length: 14 residues. Germline CDR1 is KGHPV and CDR2 is FQNQEV (reference sequence). The CDR3 loop reads CASSLGANTGQLYF. The part of the CDR3 DNA that was read is TGTGCCAGCAGTCTGGGAGCAAACACCGGGCAGCTCTAC.

This clone was picked up a small number of times. Gene names denote mouse genes. The CDR3 end is not reached by the read, which stops 1 residue before it; the germline J gene fills it in. The rearrangement links TRBV26 to TRBJ2-3; a possible D gene is TRBD1 (6 bases). The CDR3 extends over 15 amino acids. The V and J ends lost 6 bases and 0 bases respectively, with 13 bases between them. CDR1 is KGHPV, CDR2 FQNQEV, per germline (reference sequence). Partial CDR3 DNA: TGTGCCAGCAGCCGAGGGACAACTAGTGCAGAAACGCTGTAT. It is translated as CASSRGTTSAETLY. The CDR3 in full is CASSRGTTSAETLYF.

Note on this clone: The genes are named according to mouse. Read sequence stops 1 residue before the CDR3 end, and the germline J gene provides the missing end. This rearrangement joins TRBV3 to TRBJ2-1; the D is unclear. The CDR3 runs to 13 residues. Trimming took 7 bases from V and 0 from J, leaving 7 bases between them. Germline-derived CDR1 and CDR2 are SNHLY and FYNGKV (reference sequence). The CDR3 bases that were read are TGTGCCAGCAAACAATATAACTATGCTGAGCAGTTC. Its translation is CASKQYNYAEQF. The complete CDR3 reads CASKQYNYAEQFF.

For this clone: Mouse names are used for the genes. The CDR3 end is not reached by the read, which stops 1 residue before it; the germline J gene fills it in. The rearrangement joins TRBV13-1 to TRBJ2-1, with 8 bases matching TRBD2. The ends lost 2 bases at V and 2 bases at J; junction bases unmatched: 3. The germline V gene encodes CDR1 NSHNY and CDR2 SYGAGN. CDR3 length: 15 residues. The sequenced part of the CDR3 DNA is TGTGCCAGCAGTGAGGGGGGGGCGGACTATGCTGAGCAGTTC. It yields the protein CASSEGGADYAEQF. In full, the CDR3 is CASSEGGADYAEQFF.

About this clone: The listed genes are named as in mouse. The read is 1 residue too short to cover the CDR3 end, so that end is filled in from the germline J gene. The genes are TRBV3 and TRBJ1-3; a possible D gene is TRBD1 (6 bases). The CDR3 runs to 14 residues. Trimming cost V 4 bases and J 3 bases, with 10 bases left between them. Germline V CDR1 and CDR2: SNHLY, FYNGKV (reference sequence). CDR3 protein: CASSSDRIGNTLYF. The CDR3 bases that were read are TGTGCCAGCAGCTCCGACAGGATTGGAAATACGCTCTAT. The variable domain in full, with the rest retrieved from reference TRBV3 and TRBJ1-3, is GPKVLQIPSHQIIDMGQMVTLNCDPVSNHLYFYWYKQILGQQMEFLVNFYNGKVMEKSKLFKDQFSVERPDGSYFTLKIQPTALEDSAVYFCASSSDRIGNTLYFGEGSRLIVV.

Points on this clone: Mouse names are used for the genes. With the read ending 1 residue before the CDR3 end, the germline J gene is used to fill in that end. V is TRBV26 and J is TRBJ1-4, with 7 positions matching TRBD1. The CDR3 has 12 amino acids. Germline V gives CDR1 KGHPV, CDR2 FQNQEV (reference sequence). V was pared by 6 bases and J by 5 bases, with 0 bases of the junction left unmatched. The CDR3 loop reads CASRGQNERLFF. CDR3 DNA, as far as it was read: TGTGCCAGCAGGGGACAGAACGAAAGATTATTT.

This clone was picked up a small number of times. The genes are named according to mouse. The read stops 1 residue short of the end of the CDR3; the missing end is completed from the germline J gene. V gene TRBV26 combines with J gene TRBJ1-3; 10 bases are a match to TRBD1. CDR3 length: 16 amino acids. The V segment lost 0 bases and the J segment 2 bases; nucleotides outside the gene matches: 1. Germline V lookup: CDR1 KGHPV, CDR2 FQNQEV (reference sequence). The part of the CDR3 DNA that was read is TGTGCCAGCAGTCTGTCCGGGACAGGGGCTGGAAATACGCTCTAT. Protein: CASSLSGTGAGNTLY. The whole CDR3 sequence reads CASSLSGTGAGNTLYF.

Comments on this clone: Mouse gene names and germline throughout. The read halts 1 residue ahead of the CDR3 end, with the missing end drawn from the germline J gene. The chain carries TRBV23 and TRBJ2-3; TRBD2, the table's D call, lacks a check against the DNA. The germline V gene has CDR1 KGHTA and CDR2 FQNQQP. The CDR3 covers 16 residues. The CDR3 DNA, read in part, is TGCTCCAGCAGTCAATCGGGGGGGGCGCGAGCAGAAACGCTGTAT. Amino acid sequence: CSSSQSGGARAETLY. The full-length CDR3 reads as CSSSQSGGARAETLYF.